These T cell receptor beta chains were read from a single sample in a study of cytomegalovirus exposure and HLA in healthy donors. Generated by immunoSEQ multiplex PCR, the TCRdb table keeps only in-frame clones and is missing some. The sample shows 150,000 to 200,000 clones, less than 90% of them seen only once. Material: PBMCs. The receptor set was obtained from a male donor in good health and CMV-seropositive. Each CDR3 is given without its conserved first and last residue. A D gene is named only where the DNA matches it firmly.

len | d_gene | j_gene | v_gene | CDR3aa
12 | NA | TRBJ1-1 | TRBV5-6 | ASSYYRATAEAF
10 | NA | TRBJ2-7 | TRBV29-1 | SVETRTYEQY
10 | NA | TRBJ2-1 | TRBV18 | ASSVVYNEQF
13 | NA | TRBJ2-3 | TRBV9 | ASSGARGWADTQY
15 | NA | TRBJ2-1 | TRBV4-2 | ASSQVIAAQKGNEQF
13 | TRBD2 | TRBJ2-2 | TRBV5-6 | ASSRAGVGTGELF
12 | TRBD1 | TRBJ1-2 | TRBV6-5 | ASSLGTVSYGYT
15 | NA | TRBJ2-5 | TRBV1 | TSSQDGSGRGAETQY
11 | NA | TRBJ2-1 | TRBV5-1 | ASSRRRDDEQF
9 | NA | TRBJ1-1 | TRBV6-5 | ASSLGTEAF
9 | TRBD1 | TRBJ2-7 | TRBV19 | ASQGVYEQY
14 | NA | TRBJ1-3 | TRBV11-3 | ASSLDQPGSGNTIY
13 | NA | TRBJ2-7 | TRBV27 | ASRPGVPFRTEQY
11 | NA | TRBJ2-5 | TRBV18 | ASSPPGGETQY
12 | NA | TRBJ1-3 | TRBV19 | ASTQGHTGNTIY
13 | NA | TRBJ2-1 | TRBV12-2 | ASRTQGLAGDEQF
13 | NA | TRBJ2-3 | TRBV21-1 | ASSKRPTGTDTQY
12 | TRBD1 | TRBJ1-6 | TRBV7-2 | ASSGDSIYSPLH
13 | TRBD2 | TRBJ2-1 | TRBV19 | ASIPTSGYDNEQF
15 | TRBD2 | TRBJ2-3 | TRBV15 | ATSTTGLAGVTDTQY
12 | NA | TRBJ1-2 | TRBV5-1 | ASGPPEMDYGYT
11 | NA | TRBJ2-1 | TRBV6-4 | ASSDGQHNEQF
9 | NA | TRBJ1-2 | TRBV18 | ASSRGYGYT
12 | NA | TRBJ2-5 | TRBV6-1 | ASSKGLLQETQY
11 | NA | TRBJ2-1 | TRBV14 | ASSRTTYNEQF
11 | NA | TRBJ2-7 | TRBV5-6 | ASSLGAPGEQY
17 | TRBD2 | TRBJ2-3 | TRBV5-6 | ASRRPGLAGGPGTDTQY